Sequencing of this T cell receptor (beta chain) was carried out in a study of sequential checkpoint blockade in melanoma. Study in general: Randomization was 1:1 between first-line nivolumab→ipilimumab and ipilimumab→nivolumab. Maintenance nivolumab came after either treatment sequence.

This table comes from immunoSEQ multiplex PCR, and its TCRdb copy is limited to in-frame clones, with some not included. The sample yields some 10,000 clones, over 60% seen once. This CDR3 has 13 residues. V was pared by 4 bases and J by 7 bases, with 4 bases of the junction left unmatched. Germline CDR1 reads SGDLS; CDR2 reads YYNGEE. Regarding treatment: randomized to nivolumab then ipilimumab (arm A) or the reverse (arm B). None of the patients previously received DNA-damaging chemotherapy. The receptor was isolated from a human donor with melanoma. This material consisted of CD8+ T cells sorted from blood (inferred from file names), taken from a patient given nivolumab and ipilimumab in sequence. The chain combines TRBV9 with TRBJ2-1; 8 bases are a match to TRBD1. The CDR3 reads CASSLGDRNEQFF. CDR3 sequence (DNA): TGTGCCAGCAGCCTGGGGGACAGGAATGAGCAGTTCTTC.